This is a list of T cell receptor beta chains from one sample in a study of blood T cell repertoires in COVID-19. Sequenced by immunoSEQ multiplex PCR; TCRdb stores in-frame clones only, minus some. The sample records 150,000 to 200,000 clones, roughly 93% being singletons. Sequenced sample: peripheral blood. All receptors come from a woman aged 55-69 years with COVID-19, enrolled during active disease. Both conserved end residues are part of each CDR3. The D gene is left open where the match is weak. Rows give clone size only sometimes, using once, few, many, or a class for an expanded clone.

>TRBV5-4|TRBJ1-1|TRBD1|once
TGTGCCAGCAGCCAACTCGACAGGGCCACTGAAGCTTTCTTT
CASSQLDRATEAFF
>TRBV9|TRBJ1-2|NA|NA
TGTGCCAGCAGCCCCCATGAGGGTGAGGGCTACACCTTC
CASSPHEGEGYTF
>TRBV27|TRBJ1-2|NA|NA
TGTGCCAGCAGTCCCGATCGCCTGGGCAGGGTTAATGGCTACACCTTC
CASSPDRLGRVNGYTF
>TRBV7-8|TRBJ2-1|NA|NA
TGTGCCAGCAGCTTAGGCGGGGGCCGAAACTACAATGAGCAGTTCTTC
CASSLGGGRNYNEQFF
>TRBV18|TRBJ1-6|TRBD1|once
TGTGCCAGCTCAACGGACAGGGACTCACCCCTCCACTTT
CASSTDRDSPLHF
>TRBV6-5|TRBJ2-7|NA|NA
TGTGCCAGCACCCCGGACAGCTACGAGCAGTACTTC
CASTPDSYEQYF
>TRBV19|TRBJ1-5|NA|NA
TGTGCCAGCAACAGGGACGGACAGCCCCAGCATTTT
CASNRDGQPQHF
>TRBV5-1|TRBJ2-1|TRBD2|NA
TGCGCCAGCAGCTTACTAGCGGAGATCCGTAACACTGAGCAGTTCTTC
CASSLLAEIRNTEQFF
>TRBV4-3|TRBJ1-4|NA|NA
TGCGCCAGCAGCCAAGATTTGGCAGTCAGTGAAAAACTGTTTTTT
CASSQDLAVSEKLFF
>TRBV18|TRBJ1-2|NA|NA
TGTGCCAGCTCACCCCCTAAAGAGGAGGGCTACACCTTC
CASSPPKEEGYTF
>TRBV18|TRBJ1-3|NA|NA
TGTGCCAGCTCACCAAGCGGGCGAGGGAGAAACACCATATATTTT
CASSPSGRGRNTIYF
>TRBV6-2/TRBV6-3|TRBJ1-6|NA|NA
TGTGCCAGCAGTTACGGTGACAGGCAGCACTTT
CASSYGDRQHF
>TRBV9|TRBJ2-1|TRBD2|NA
TGTGCCAGCAGCCCCCCCGGACTAGGGACCTTCAATGAGCAGTTCTTC
CASSPPGLGTFNEQFF
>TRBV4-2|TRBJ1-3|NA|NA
TGTGCCAGCAGCCAAGGGCCCGGGGAGGCGCTCTCTGGAAACACCATATATTTT
CASSQGPGEALSGNTIYF
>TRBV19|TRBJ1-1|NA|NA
TGTGCCAGTAGTATAAGGCCGGGGGGGCGAACTGAAGCTTTCTTT
CASSIRPGGRTEAFF
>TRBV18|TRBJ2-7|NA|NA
TGTGCCAGCTCACTGGACACCGACTCCTACGAGCAGTACTTC
CASSLDTDSYEQYF
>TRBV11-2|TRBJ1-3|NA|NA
TGTGCCAGCAGCATGACCAGGGCTGGAAACACCATATATTTT
CASSMTRAGNTIYF
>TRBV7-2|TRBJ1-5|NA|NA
TGTGCCAGCAGCTTACAGGGAAATCAGCCCCAGCATTTT
CASSLQGNQPQHF